This record covers a single T cell receptor beta chain. Its antigen is as yet unknown. The RNA input was 0.5 to 1 ug, and it was reverse transcribed with random hexamers. TCR beta CDR3 was amplified by immunoSEQ multiplex PCR. This amplification extended across 54 Vbeta and 13 Jbeta segments. TCRdb re-called the immunoSEQ multiplex PCR reads through MiXCR, storing one row per CDR3 protein. The repertoire holds 250,000 to 300,000 distinct CDR3 sequences, with roughly 90% as singletons. This sample was included in a study of CD8 T cells in Susac syndrome. Study findings and constraints: The study acknowledged a relatively small number of individuals in its TCR sequencing and HLA analysis.

CD8+ and CD4+ T cells taken from blood had their TCR beta sequenced. Control patients had untreated stable or active relapsing-remitting multiple sclerosis by revised McDonald criteria. Trimming cost V 1 base and J 2 bases, with 5 bases left between them. This CDR3 region has 13 residues. Germline CDR1 is MNHEY and CDR2 is SMNVEV (reference sequence). The V and J genes are TRBV27 and TRBJ2-5; D not resolved. Material for sequencing was CD8+ T cells from PBMCs. The receptor comes from a human donor with multiple sclerosis. The CDR3 protein is CASSLYMQETQYF. CDR3 sequence (DNA): TGTGCCAGCAGTTTATATATGCAAGAGACCCAGTACTTC.